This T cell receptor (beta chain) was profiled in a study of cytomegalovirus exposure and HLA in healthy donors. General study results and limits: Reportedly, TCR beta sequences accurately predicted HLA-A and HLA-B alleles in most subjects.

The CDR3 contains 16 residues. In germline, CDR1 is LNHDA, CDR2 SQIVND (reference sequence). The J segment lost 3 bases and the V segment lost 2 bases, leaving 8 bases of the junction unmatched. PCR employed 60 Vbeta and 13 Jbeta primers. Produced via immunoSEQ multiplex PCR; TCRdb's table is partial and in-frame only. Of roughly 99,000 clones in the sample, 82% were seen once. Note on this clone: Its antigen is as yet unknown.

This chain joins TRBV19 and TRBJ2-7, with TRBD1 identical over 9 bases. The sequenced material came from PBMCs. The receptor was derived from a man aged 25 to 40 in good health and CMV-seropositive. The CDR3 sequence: CASSILGQGALYEQYF. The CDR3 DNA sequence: TGTGCCAGTAGTATATTGGGACAGGGCGCGCTCTACGAGCAGTACTTC. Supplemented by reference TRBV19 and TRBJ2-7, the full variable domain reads DGGITQSPKYLFRKEGQNVTLSCEQNLNHDAMYWYRQDPGQGLRLIYYSQIVNDFQKGDIAEGYSVSREKKESFPLTVTSAQKNPTAFYLCASSILGQGALYEQYFGPGTRLTVT.